What follows is one TCR beta chain and its context. Its target is not known. A much larger clone sits a single nucleotide away, making a read error possible. This entry comes from a study of glioma-infiltrating T cells. The CDR3 totals 15 residues. Germline values: CDR1 MNHEY, CDR2 SVGEGT. V shed 8 bases, J shed 7 bases, and the junction held 11 bases outside the gene matches. Study-wide results and caveats: Very few CDR3 sequences were shared between tissue and blood.

Using RNA template, CDR3s of TCR alpha and beta were amplified with iRepertoire arm-PCR. Tissue mRNA or PBMC total RNA, about 90-450 ng, went into one-step reverse transcription and amplification. One entry per CDR3 protein, called by TCRdb with MiXCR from the multiplex PCR reads. The table lists more than 100,000 distinct CDR3 sequences, around 30% of them singletons, with approximately 43% in the top ten. The receptor was derived from a human donor with low-grade glioma or glioblastoma, undergoing nonglioma brain surgery, or in good health (not recorded which). The V gene is TRBV6-2 or TRBV6-3, the J gene TRBJ2-1, with 10 bases lining up with TRBD2. Sequencing was carried out using glioma tissue, nonneoplastic brain tissue, or PBMCs (not recorded which). The DNA of the CDR3 is TGTGCCAGCGACAAGTCAGCGGGGGGGCAAAATGAGCAGTTCTTC. It yields the protein CASDKSAGGQNEQFF.